These 25 T cell receptor beta chains were sequenced from one sample in a study of radiotherapy plus CTLA-4 blockade in lung cancer. The method was immunoSEQ multiplex PCR; TCRdb's version includes in-frame clones alone and lacks a portion of them. The data contain fewer than 140,000 clones, more than 70% of them seen just once; the ten biggest clones take up roughly 2.3%. This sample comprised peripheral blood, obtained from a patient treated with radiotherapy plus ipilimumab. The source is a human donor with non-small cell lung cancer that progressed on radiotherapy plus ipilimumab. Some clones in this sample may be carry-over from other donors' samples.

V and J are TRBV9 and TRBJ2-5; D ambiguous. CDR3 length: 14 residues. In germline, CDR1 is SGDLS, CDR2 YYNGEE. With 3 bases removed from V and 1 base from J, the gap between germline ends came to 10 bases. The CDR3 loop reads CASSGWGGQETQYF. In DNA form, the CDR3 reads TGTGCCAGCAGCGGGTGGGGTGGCCAAGAGACCCAGTACTTC.

V is TRBV7-9 and J is TRBJ2-1; D uncertain. Deletions cut 5 bases from V and 6 bases from J, with 8 bases between. The CDR3 is 12 amino acids. Germline loops: CDR1 SEHNR, CDR2 FQNEAQ (reference sequence). CDR3: CASSETFNEQFF. CDR3 DNA sequence: TGTGCCAGCAGCGAAACTTTCAATGAGCAGTTCTTC.

Worth noting for this clone: The junction does not match germline at one end; this may be a read error. V gene TRBV4-3 combines with J gene TRBJ2-7; a weak D match, TRBD1 (8 bases). This CDR3 contains 13 residues. Germline CDR1 is LGHNA and CDR2 is YSLEER. The CDR3 DNA reads as TGCGCCAGCAGCCAAGATTTGCGGGGGACAGGCCACTTC. Amino acids: CASSQDLRGTGHF.

The sample holds a few counts of this clone. The genes are TRBV10-3 and TRBJ2-4, with 9 bases lining up with TRBD1. CDR1 is ENHRY and CDR2 is SYGVKD in the germline V gene. Trimming cost V 3 bases and J 6 bases; bases outside gene matches: 15. The CDR3 extends over 18 amino acids. CDR3 bases: TGTGCCATCAGTGACTTTTTGGGACAGGGATTCGGAGGAAACATTCAGTACTTC. Its translation: CAISDFLGQGFGGNIQYF.

The chain joins TRBV27 to TRBJ2-5; TRBD2 matches at 14 bases. Germline CDR1 and CDR2: MNHEY and SMNVEV (reference sequence). Trimming took 5 bases from V and 5 from J; bases not matched to a gene: 10. CDR3 length: 17 amino acids. CDR3 bases: TGTGCCAGCAGTAAATCCCAGGGACTAGCGGGGGTGGAGACCCAGTACTTC. The encoded protein is CASSKSQGLAGVETQYF.

The chain carries TRBV19 and TRBJ2-7; tentatively, D is TRBD1 or TRBD2 (5 bases each). The CDR3 totals 15 residues. Germline loops: CDR1 LNHDA, CDR2 SQIVND (reference sequence). With 7 bases removed from V and 6 bases from J, the gap between germline ends came to 22 bases. This CDR3 reads CASTPLDGDPSEQYF. The DNA of the CDR3 is TGTGCCAGTACCCCTTTGGACGGGGACCCCTCCGAGCAGTACTTC.

The gene calls are TRBV5-1 and TRBJ1-6; D uncertain. The CDR3 sequence is 14 residues long. Per the germline V gene, CDR1 is SGHRS and CDR2 is YFSETQ. Trimming removed 0 bases at V and 9 bases at J, with 10 bases between. In DNA, the CDR3 is TGCGCCAGCAGCTTGGAGGGAAGCAGTTCACCCCTCCACTTT. This codes for CASSLEGSSSPLHF.

This clone has just one count. V is TRBV6-5 and J is TRBJ2-3; D uncertain. The germline gives CDR1 MNHEY, CDR2 SVGAGI. Trimming stripped 3 bases from V and 6 bases from J, with 13 bases between. This CDR3 contains 14 residues. CDR3 loop: CASSYLLSADTQYF. The CDR3 DNA reads TGTGCCAGCAGTTATTTGCTCTCTGCGGATACGCAGTATTTT.

CDR3 residues: CAISEQGSSYNSPLHF. In DNA, the CDR3 is TGTGCCATCAGTGAGCAGGGTAGCTCCTATAATTCACCCCTCCACTTT. This chain uses TRBV10-3 with TRBJ1-6; TRBD1 might be the D (5 bases). The germline V gene encodes CDR1 ENHRY and CDR2 SYGVKD. The CDR3 spans 16 residues. V was clipped by 2 bases and J by 0 bases, with 8 bases between them.

The CDR3 bases are TGTGCCAGCAGCTTAGTAGCCAGGGGAAATTCACCCCTCCACTTT. Protein sequence: CASSLVARGNSPLHF. V and J are TRBV11-2 and TRBJ1-6; a weak D match, TRBD1 (6 bases). The ends were cut back, 1 base at V and 7 bases at J, with 11 bases in the middle. Germline values: CDR1 SGHAT, CDR2 FQNNGV. The length of the CDR3 is 15 residues.

A single count supports this clone. The chain carries TRBV7-2 and TRBJ2-7; 12 bases match TRBD1. The CDR3 runs 18 residues. Germline V gene sequence: CDR1 SGHTA, CDR2 FQGNSA. The J segment lost 3 bases and the V segment lost 2 bases, leaving 11 bases of the junction unmatched. The CDR3 DNA reads as TGTGCCAGCAGCTTATTGCCGGGACAGGGGGCGCTTTTCTACGAGCAGTACTTC. This codes for CASSLLPGQGALFYEQYF.

The genes are TRBV5-1 and TRBJ1-5; no clear D. The CDR3 sequence is 16 residues long. The germline V and J ends were trimmed by 0 bases and 1 base, with 11 bases remaining between them. Per the germline V gene, CDR1 is SGHRS and CDR2 is YFSETQ. This chain's CDR3 is CASSLAPLGSNQPQHF. In DNA, the CDR3 is TGCGCCAGCAGCTTGGCCCCTCTAGGGAGCAATCAGCCCCAGCATTTT. Filled out from reference TRBV5-1 and TRBJ1-5, the complete variable domain reads KAGVTQTPRYLIKTRGQQVTLSCSPISGHRSVSWYQQTPGQGLQFLFEYFSETQRNKGNFPGRFSGRQFSNSRSEMNVSTLELGDSALYLCASSLAPLGSNQPQHFGDGTRLSIL.

The rearrangement links TRBV13 to TRBJ2-2; a possible D gene is TRBD2 (5 bases). The length of the CDR3 is 14 residues. From germline, CDR1 is PRHDT and CDR2 FYEKMQ (reference sequence). With 1 base removed from V and 5 bases from J, the gap between germline ends came to 8 bases. The CDR3 region has the DNA TGTGCCAGCAGCTTAGAACTAGTTACCGGGGAGCTGTTTTTT. It yields the protein CASSLELVTGELFF.

The genes are TRBV15 and TRBJ2-5; TRBD1 matches 8 bases. The CDR3 is made up of 13 amino acids. The V gene end was trimmed by 3 bases and the J gene end by 7 bases; junction bases not matched to a gene: 4. CDR1 and CDR2 (germline): LNHNV, YYDKDF (reference sequence). The CDR3 region is CATSSGQGRTQYF. The CDR3 DNA is TGTGCCACCAGCAGCGGACAGGGAAGGACCCAGTACTTC.

Comment on this clone: Germline and junction disagree at one end, which may indicate a read error. The chain joins TRBV5-1 to TRBJ2-1, with 8 bases identical to TRBD2. The CDR3 loop spans 13 amino acids. Germline CDR1 SGHRS, CDR2 YFSETQ. Written as DNA, the CDR3 is TGCACCAGCGCCCGGGGGGGTAGCAATGAGCAGTTCTTC. This translates into CTSARGGSNEQFF.

Here the CDR3 DNA reads TGTGCCAGTATGATAGGGATTACGCAGTATTTT. It yields the protein CASMIGITQYF. This chain connects TRBV19 to TRBJ2-3, with D hard to call. Trimming removed 7 bases at V and 8 bases at J, with 10 bases between. CDR1 and CDR2 from the germline V gene are LNHDA and SQIVND (reference sequence). The CDR3 runs 11 residues.

The V and J genes are TRBV5-1 and TRBJ1-1; a possible D gene is TRBD1 (5 bases). CDR1 and CDR2 (germline): SGHRS, YFSETQ. This CDR3 contains 14 residues. V was clipped by 3 bases and J by 2 bases, with 11 bases between them. The CDR3 DNA is TGCGCCAGCAGCTCCTCTGACAGAAACACTGAAGCTTTCTTT. Translated: CASSSSDRNTEAFF.

V is TRBV14 and J is TRBJ2-5, with a weak D call TRBD1 (6 bases). The CDR3 consists of 13 residues. Trimming shortened V by 4 bases and J by 0 bases, and 6 bases separated the two germline ends. Germline V gene sequence: CDR1 SGHDN, CDR2 FVKESK. The CDR3 DNA sequence: TGTGCCAGCAGCCGACAGGACCAAGAGACCCAGTACTTC. Protein: CASSRQDQETQYF.

The chain couples TRBV11-3 to TRBJ2-2; D gene ambiguous. Germline V lookup: CDR1 SGHNT, CDR2 YENEEA. V was shortened by 1 base and J by 6 bases, with 6 bases between the two germline ends. The CDR3 has 13 residues. This CDR3 reads CASSLGGSGELFF. For the CDR3, the DNA is TGTGCCAGCAGCTTAGGGGGTTCCGGGGAGCTGTTTTTT.

This chain links TRBV7-3 with TRBJ2-2, with 10 positions matching TRBD2. In germline, CDR1 is SGHTA, CDR2 FQGTGA. V shed 4 bases, J shed 7 bases, and the junction held 15 bases outside the gene matches. This CDR3 contains 18 residues. Written as DNA, the CDR3 is TGTGCCAGCAGCTCCCGACAGGGTGGGACTAGCGACCACGGGGAGCTGTTTTTT. It codes for CASSSRQGGTSDHGELFF.

This chain joins TRBV4-3 and TRBJ1-1; 8 bases match TRBD1. V lost 1 base and J lost 5; bases outside the gene matches: 3. Germline values: CDR1 LGHNA, CDR2 YSLEER. The CDR3 runs 14 residues. The CDR3 DNA sequence: TGCGCCAGCAGCCAAGCGGACAGGGTGACTGAAGCTTTCTTT. It encodes CASSQADRVTEAFF.

The chain couples TRBV28 to TRBJ2-2, with D possibly being TRBD1 (5 bases). This CDR3 has 16 residues. The germline gives CDR1 MDHEN, CDR2 SYDVKM. Deletions cut 5 bases from V and 0 bases from J, with 13 bases between. Here the CDR3 reads CASSSFDRANTGELFF. The CDR3 DNA reads as TGTGCCAGCAGTAGCTTCGACAGAGCGAACACCGGGGAGCTGTTTTTT.

V gene TRBV11-3 combines with J gene TRBJ2-7; D is ambiguous. Germline CDR1 SGHNT, CDR2 YENEEA. This CDR3 contains 13 residues. Trimming shortened V by 1 base and J by 2 bases, and 6 bases separated the two germline ends. This chain's CDR3 is CASSLGPTYEQYF. The CDR3 nucleotides are TGTGCCAGCAGCTTAGGGCCTACCTACGAGCAGTACTTC.

The rearrangement uses TRBV15 and TRBJ2-3, with 8 bases that match TRBD2. The CDR3 has 16 residues. V dropped 0 bases and J dropped 6; count of bases not matched to a gene: 8. CDR1 is LNHNV, CDR2 YYDKDF, per germline (reference sequence). CDR3 sequence: CATSRDRPGLGDTQYF. The CDR3 DNA follows: TGTGCCACCAGCAGAGATCGGCCGGGACTAGGGGATACGCAGTATTTT.

By share, this clone ranks as medium-sized (0.01 to 0.1%). The chain combines TRBV27 with TRBJ2-7; weak D call: TRBD1 (5 bases). CDR3 length: 15 residues. V shed 2 bases and J shed 2 bases, with 13 bases lying between them. CDR1 is MNHEY, CDR2 SMNVEV, per germline (reference sequence). CDR3 nucleotides: TGTGCCAGCAGTTTAGGCGCAGGGCGGACCTACGAGCAGTACTTC. This sequence encodes CASSLGAGRTYEQYF.